The present entry profiles one T cell receptor (beta chain) with its context. Its antigen is not identified. Here immunoSEQ multiplex PCR was the method, and the copy in TCRdb shows in-frame clones only, minus some. Here the sample spans some 190,000 clones, 86% being singletons. The CDR3 is made up of 17 amino acids. The germline V gene encodes CDR1 KGHSH and CDR2 LQKENI. V dropped 3 bases and J dropped 0 bases, with 15 bases sitting between them. This specimen comes from a study of cytomegalovirus exposure and HLA in healthy donors. Findings and caveats of the study: Reports described diagnosis of cytomegalovirus status by the classifier as highly specific and sensitive. The study labeled 164 TCR beta chains cytomegalovirus-associated.

What was sequenced was PBMCs. The J gene is TRBJ2-1, the V gene TRBV18, with D tentatively TRBD2 (5 bases). The clonotype was recovered from a woman aged 18-30 years in good health and CMV-seronegative. As DNA, the CDR3 is TGTGCCAGCTCACCCCCTCGGTATGGGAGCTCCTACAATGAGCAGTTCTTC. Translated, it gives CASSPPRYGSSYNEQFF. Full variable domain (outside the CDR3, taken from reference TRBV18 and TRBJ2-1): NAGVMQNPRHLVRRRGQEARLRCSPMKGHSHVYWYRQLPEEGLKFMVYLQKENIIDESGMPKERFSAEFPKEGPSILRIQQVVRGDSAAYFCASSPPRYGSSYNEQFFGPGTRLTVL.